The present entry profiles one T cell receptor beta chain with its context. This sample was taken from a study of regulatory T cells in long-lasting Graves disease. iRepertoire HTBI primers and Arm-PCR of CDR3 regions built TCR beta libraries. A single record per CDR3 protein comes from TCRdb applying MiXCR to the multiplex PCR reads. The sample contains a few hundred thousand distinct CDR3 sequences, under 25% of which appear only once. Time point described: persistent/refractory GD, antithyroid drugs over 5 years with positive TRAb. RNA from PBMCs was the source of the TCR library. The V and J ends lost 2 bases and 4 bases, in that order; junction bases with no gene match: 13. The CDR3 sequence is 16 residues long. Germline lookup yields CDR1 DFQATT and CDR2 SNEGSKA (reference sequence).

The specimen was peripheral blood mononuclear cells (PBMCs), collected when the disease was refractory, from a patient treated with antithyroid drugs. This chain joins TRBV20-1 and TRBJ2-5, with 7 bases fitting TRBD2. This receptor was obtained from a female donor with Graves disease. This CDR3 reads CSARPPPGGRRETQYF. The CDR3 DNA sequence: TGCAGTGCTAGACCTCCGCCGGGGGGAAGGCGAGAGACCCAGTACTTC.